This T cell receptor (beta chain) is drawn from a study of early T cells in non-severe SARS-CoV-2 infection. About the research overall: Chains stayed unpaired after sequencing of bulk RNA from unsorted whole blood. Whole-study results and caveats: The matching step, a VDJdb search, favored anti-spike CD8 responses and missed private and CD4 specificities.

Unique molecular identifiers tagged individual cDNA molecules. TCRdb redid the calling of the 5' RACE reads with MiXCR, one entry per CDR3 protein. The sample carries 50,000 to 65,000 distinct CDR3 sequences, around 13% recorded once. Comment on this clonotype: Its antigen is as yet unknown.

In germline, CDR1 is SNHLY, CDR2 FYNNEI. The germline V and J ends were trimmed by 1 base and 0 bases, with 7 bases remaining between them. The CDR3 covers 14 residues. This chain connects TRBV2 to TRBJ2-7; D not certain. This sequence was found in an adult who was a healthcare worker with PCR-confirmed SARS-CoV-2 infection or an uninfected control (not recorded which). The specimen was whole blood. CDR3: CASSEEVSSYEQYF. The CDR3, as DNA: TGTGCCAGCAGTGAAGAGGTTTCCTCCTACGAGCAGTACTTC.